The 19 T cell receptor beta chains presented below share a single source sample, sequenced in a study of blood T cell repertoires in COVID-19. The assay was immunoSEQ multiplex PCR, and TCRdb's table has in-frame clones only and misses some. Of fewer than 650,000 clones listed, less than 90% are singletons. The sample was peripheral blood. The receptors derive from a woman aged 45-65 years with COVID-19, enrolled during active disease.

This chain connects TRBV7-9 to TRBJ2-7, with 8 bases lining up with TRBD1. Trimming cost V 1 base and J 5 bases; bases outside gene matches: 4. Germline assignment: CDR1 SEHNR and CDR2 FQNEAQ (reference sequence). The CDR3 is 14 residues long. In nucleotides, the CDR3 is TGTGCCAGCAGCTTAGTTCCAGGGGGCGACGAGCAGTACTTC. Amino acids: CASSLVPGGDEQYF.

The V and J genes are TRBV28 and TRBJ2-5; tentatively, D is TRBD1 (6 bases). The germline gives CDR1 MDHEN, CDR2 SYDVKM. Trimming removed 6 bases at V and 3 bases at J, with 17 bases between. This CDR3 has 15 residues. The CDR3 here is CASSHAGDTEETQYF. The DNA for the CDR3 is TGTGCCAGCAGCCACGCCGGGGACACAGAAGAGACCCAGTACTTC.

J is TRBJ2-5 and V is TRBV6-5, with D perhaps matching TRBD2 (5 bases). The CDR3 consists of 13 residues. Germline-derived CDR1 and CDR2 are MNHEY and SVGAGI. V was clipped by 6 bases and J by 5 bases, with 13 bases between them. The CDR3 DNA is TGTGCCAGCAGGTCACGAGGAGGCGAGACCCAGTACTTC. It translates to CASRSRGGETQYF.

This clone was recorded only once. The chain couples TRBV30 to TRBJ1-2; no reliable D call. Per the germline V gene, CDR1 is GTSNPN and CDR2 is SVGIG (reference sequence). The CDR3 is 13 amino acids. V was pared by 2 bases and J by 7 bases, with 14 bases between. The CDR3 DNA reads as TGTGCCTGGAGTCGACCTGGACGGGGTGGCTACACCTTC. This encodes CAWSRPGRGGYTF.

J is TRBJ2-2 and V is TRBV3-1 (or the pseudogene TRBV3-2), with D unresolved. CDR3 length: 13 residues. Germline-derived CDR1 and CDR2 are LGHDT and YNNKEL (reference sequence). V dropped 4 bases and J dropped 1 base, with 4 bases sitting between them. CDR3: CASSLKNTGELFF. The CDR3 DNA reads as TGTGCCAGCAGCCTCAAGAACACCGGGGAGCTGTTTTTT.

V gene TRBV5-4 combines with J gene TRBJ2-2, with a tentative D call TRBD1 (6 bases). CDR1 is SGHNT and CDR2 is YYREEE in the germline V gene (reference sequence). V gave up 2 bases and J gave up 6 bases, with 14 bases separating them. CDR3 length: 15 amino acids. CDR3 in DNA: TGTGCCAGCAGCTTACAACAGGGACCCGCCGGGGAGCTGTTTTTT. Amino acid sequence: CASSLQQGPAGELFF.

The CDR3 sequence: CATSETGQPQHF. For the CDR3, the DNA is TGTGCCACCAGTGAGACTGGACAGCCCCAGCATTTT. J is TRBJ1-5 and V is TRBV24-1; no firm D call. V lost 4 bases, J lost 7 bases, and 7 bases lay in between. The CDR3 sequence is 12 residues long. Germline V lookup: CDR1 KGHDR, CDR2 SFDVKD.

This clone was counted once. V and J are TRBV5-1 and TRBJ1-1, with TRBD1 as a possible D gene (5 bases). The length of the CDR3 is 17 residues. Trimming removed 2 bases from V and 5 bases from J, with 22 bases in between. Germline CDR1 SGHRS, CDR2 YFSETQ. The CDR3 here is CASSLSLQGGVRTEAFF. The CDR3 nucleotides read TGCGCCAGCAGCTTAAGTCTTCAGGGCGGGGTTAGGACTGAAGCTTTCTTT.

The V gene is TRBV12-3 or TRBV12-4, the J gene TRBJ1-2; D is perhaps TRBD1 (5 bases). CDR3 length: 13 residues. Trimming shortened V by 7 bases and J by 5 bases, and 14 bases separated the two germline ends. The CDR3 DNA reads as TGTGCCAGCACCGAGGGACTGAGTTATGGCTACACCTTC. Its translation is CASTEGLSYGYTF.

This chain uses TRBV9 with TRBJ2-7; D might be TRBD2 (5 bases). Germline loops: CDR1 SGDLS, CDR2 YYNGEE. With 0 bases removed from V and 3 bases from J, the gap between germline ends came to 10 bases. The CDR3 spans 14 residues. The chain's CDR3 is CASSVGTRGYEQYF. The CDR3 nucleotides are TGTGCCAGCAGCGTAGGAACTAGAGGCTACGAGCAGTACTTC. Looking up the rest from reference TRBV9 and TRBJ2-7 gives the full variable domain: DSGVTQTPKHLITATGQRVTLRCSPRSGDLSVYWYQQSLDQGLQFLIQYYNGEERAKGNILERFSAQQFPDLHSELNLSSLELGDSALYFCASSVGTRGYEQYFGPGTRLTVT.

The chain couples TRBV24-1 to TRBJ2-3; maybe TRBD2 (5 bases). The V end was cut by 5 bases, the J end by 7 bases, with 9 bases between. The CDR3 consists of 12 residues. Germline CDR1 reads KGHDR; CDR2 reads SFDVKD. CDR3: CATSAREYTQYF. The CDR3 bases are TGTGCCACCAGTGCCCGGGAATATACGCAGTATTTT.

The V and J genes are TRBV19 and TRBJ1-3; the match to TRBD1 covers 7 bases. J lost 9 bases, V lost 3 bases, and 8 bases had no gene match. The germline CDR1 and CDR2 sequences are LNHDA and SQIVND (reference sequence). The length of the CDR3 is 14 residues. CDR3 DNA: TGTGCCAGTAGTATTTCGACAGGGAGGCTCACCATATATTTT. Translation: CASSISTGRLTIYF.

The rearrangement uses TRBV5-6 and TRBJ2-7; 9 nucleotides agree with TRBD1. From germline, CDR1 is SGHDT and CDR2 YYEEEE. The CDR3 runs 15 residues. The V and J ends lost 4 bases and 0 bases, in that order; junction bases with no gene match: 5. The CDR3 is CASSRPGQGSYEQYF. CDR3 DNA sequence: TGTGCCAGCAGCCGTCCGGGACAGGGCTCCTACGAGCAGTACTTC.

The V gene is TRBV11-3, the J gene TRBJ2-3; 7 bases map to TRBD2. This CDR3 is 16 amino acids long. Looked up from germline, CDR1 is SGHNT and CDR2 is YENEEA. V dropped 5 bases and J dropped 2; count of bases not matched to a gene: 10. The CDR3 loop is CASSDRSRGDTDTQYF. The CDR3 region has the DNA TGTGCCAGCAGCGATAGGTCCCGGGGGGACACAGATACGCAGTATTTT. Full variable domain (missing parts from reference TRBV11-3 and TRBJ2-3): EAGVVQSPRYKIIEKKQPVAFWCNPISGHNTLYWYLQNLGQGPELLIRYENEEAVDDSQLPKDRFSAERLKGVDSTLKIQPAELGDSAVYLCASSDRSRGDTDTQYFGPGTRLTVL.

In DNA, the CDR3 is TGTGCCACCAGTCCGGACTCCCTTTCCGGCTACACCTTC. Residues: CATSPDSLSGYTF. The chain is built from TRBV24-1 and TRBJ1-2, with D hard to call. V was clipped by 6 bases and J by 8 bases, with 15 bases between them. The CDR3 length is 13 residues. Germline CDR1 is KGHDR and CDR2 is SFDVKD.

The J gene is TRBJ1-1, the V gene TRBV29-1; D remains ambiguous. Trimming removed 7 bases at V and 3 bases at J, with 12 bases between. The CDR3 loop spans 12 amino acids. CDR1 SQVTM and CDR2 ANQGSEA come from the germline V gene. The CDR3 DNA reads TGCAGCGCTCTCGAGGTCGACACTGAAGCTTTCTTT. Protein: CSALEVDTEAFF.

This chain joins TRBV5-1 and TRBJ1-2, with a possible D match to TRBD1 (6 bases). The CDR3 loop spans 16 amino acids. Trimming left V 5 bases short and J 0 bases short, with 17 bases between. Germline-derived CDR1 and CDR2 are SGHRS and YFSETQ. DNA of the CDR3: TGCGCCAGCAGTGGACAGTACCAGGGTTCTAACTATGGCTACACCTTC. Residues: CASSGQYQGSNYGYTF.

V usage is TRBV27 and J usage is TRBJ2-1, with 14 bases fitting TRBD2. J gave up 4 bases and V 6 bases, and 11 bases lay outside the gene matches. This CDR3 has 18 amino acids. Germline assignment: CDR1 MNHEY and CDR2 SMNVEV (reference sequence). The CDR3, as DNA: TGTGCCAGCAGGCCCGGACTAGCGGGGGGTAATAGATACAATGAGCAGTTCTTC. As protein: CASRPGLAGGNRYNEQFF.

This CDR3 is CASSLEQNRYYEQYF. The DNA of the CDR3 is TGCGCCAGCAGCTTGGAACAGAATCGCTACTACGAGCAGTACTTC. This rearrangement joins TRBV5-1 to TRBJ2-7, with no clear D. The V gene's germline CDR1 is SGHRS and CDR2 YFSETQ. The V and J ends lost 0 bases and 3 bases respectively, with 13 bases between them. The length of the CDR3 is 15 residues.